The rows below give T cell receptor beta chains drawn from one sample of a study of post-analysis software for immune sequencing data. TCRdb ran MiXCR on the PCR reads and lists one entry per CDR3 protein. The sample shows fewer than 850,000 distinct CDR3 sequences, around 42% of them seen only once. Sequencing was performed on blood. These receptors were obtained from a girl between 5 and 17 years old with multiple sclerosis. Both conserved end residues are part of each CDR3. D genes are given only for firm matches. Clone size is not always given. Where it is, it says once, few, many or a class for expanded clones.

d_call j_call v_call clone_size cdr3_nt cdr3_aa
. TRBJ2-7 TRBV5-5 . TGTGCCAGCAGCTTGTCAGGCAAGGCTTCGCAATTCTCCTACGAGCAGTACTTC CASSLSGKASQFSYEQYF
TRBD1 TRBJ2-7 TRBV25-1 many TGTGCCAGCAGTGAAGCGAACAGGGGGAGCTACGAGCAGTACTTC CASSEANRGSYEQYF
TRBD2 TRBJ2-3 TRBV5-4 . TGTGCCAGCAGCCCAAGACTAGCAGGCCTGAGAGCAGATACGCAGTATTTT CASSPRLAGLRADTQYF
TRBD2 TRBJ2-7 TRBV4-2 few TGTGCCAGCAGCCAGGGACTAGCGGGATACTACGAGCAGTACTTC CASSQGLAGYYEQYF
. TRBJ2-1 TRBV27 . TGTGCCAGCAGTTCCCCGGGCCAGCTGATCGACAATGAGCAGTTCTTC CASSSPGQLIDNEQFF
. TRBJ2-1 TRBV4-2 . TGTGCCAGCAGCGCCCGGACGTCAAATGAGCAGTTCTTC CASSARTSNEQFF
. TRBJ2-5 TRBV20-1 . TGCAGTGGGGCCCGGCGGGACGGTGAGACCCAGTACTTC CSGARRDGETQYF
TRBD2 TRBJ2-7 TRBV28 . TGTGCCAGCAGTTGGGGGCTAGCGGGAGCCTACGAGCAGTACTTC CASSWGLAGAYEQYF
. TRBJ2-1 TRBV30 . TGTGCCTGCGGGGGTCCGGGGGCTGGTGAGCAGTTCTTC CACGGPGAGEQFF
. TRBJ1-5 TRBV3-1 . TGTGCCAGCAGCCCACAAACTTACAATCAGCCCCAGCATTTT CASSPQTYNQPQHF
. TRBJ1-1 TRBV29-1 . TGCAGCGTTGAAGGGCAGGCTGAAGCTTTCTTT CSVEGQAEAFF
TRBD2 TRBJ2-3 TRBV7-2 . TGTGCCAGCAGTCCCGACCGTCTAGCGGGAGGGCCAAGCACAGATACGCAGTATTTT CASSPDRLAGGPSTDTQYF
TRBD2 TRBJ2-1 TRBV29-1 . TGCAGCGCCAATCCGGGAGGGCCCGACAATGAGCAGTTCTTC CSANPGGPDNEQFF
. TRBJ2-2 TRBV3-1 . TGTGCCAGCAGCCAAAGGACCGGGGAGCTGTTTTTT CASSQRTGELFF
TRBD1 TRBJ2-5 TRBV10-1 few TGCGCCAGCAGTGAACGCCGGACAGGGCAAGAGACCCAGTACTTC CASSERRTGQETQYF
. TRBJ1-2 TRBV29-1 few TGCAGCGTCCGGACATCTAACTATGGCTACACCTTC CSVRTSNYGYTF